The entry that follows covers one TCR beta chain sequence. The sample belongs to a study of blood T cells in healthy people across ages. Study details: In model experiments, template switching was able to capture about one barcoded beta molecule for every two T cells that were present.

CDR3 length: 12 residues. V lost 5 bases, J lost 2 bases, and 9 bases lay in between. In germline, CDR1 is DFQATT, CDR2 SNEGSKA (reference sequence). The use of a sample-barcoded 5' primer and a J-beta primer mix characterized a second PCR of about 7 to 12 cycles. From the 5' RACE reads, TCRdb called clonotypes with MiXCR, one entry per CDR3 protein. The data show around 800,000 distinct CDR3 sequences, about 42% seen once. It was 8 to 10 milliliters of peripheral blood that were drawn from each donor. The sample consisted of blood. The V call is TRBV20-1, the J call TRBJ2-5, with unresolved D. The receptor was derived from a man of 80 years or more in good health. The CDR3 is CSAGRQQETQYF. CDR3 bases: TGCAGTGCTGGTAGGCAGCAAGAGACCCAGTACTTC.